This T cell receptor beta chain was identified during a study of T-cell memory formation after mild COVID-19. On the study more broadly: Largely, TCR clusters stayed within a single donor.

TCRdb ran MiXCR on the 5' RACE reads and lists one entry per CDR3 protein. The sample has about 540,000 distinct CDR3 sequences, roughly 22% seen once. Germline V lookup: CDR1 SGHRS, CDR2 YFSETQ. CDR3 length: 15 amino acids. V lost 6 bases and J lost 4, with 16 bases in between. This clonotype was observed a few times. This clonotype was sampled from an adult woman who had mild COVID-19 (a few samples of this study predate the infection). Cell type and time point are not known. The chain joins TRBV5-1 to TRBJ2-2, with D perhaps assigned TRBD1 or TRBD2 (5 bases each). The sequencing input was PBMCs or a T cell subset sorted from them (not recorded which). For the CDR3, the DNA is TGCGCCAGCACCAACGGGGACGCATCCACCGGGGAGCTGTTTTTT. Its protein product is CASTNGDASTGELFF. The complete variable domain, with remaining parts taken from reference TRBV5-1 and TRBJ2-2, reads KAGVTQTPRYLIKTRGQQVTLSCSPISGHRSVSWYQQTPGQGLQFLFEYFSETQRNKGNFPGRFSGRQFSNSRSEMNVSTLELGDSALYLCASTNGDASTGELFFGEGSRLTVL.